Presented here are 18 T cell receptor beta chains from one specimen sequenced in a study of regulatory T cells in long-lasting Graves disease. To make TCR beta libraries, researchers used iRepertoire HTBI primers and Arm-PCR of CDR3 regions. TCRdb passed the multiplex PCR reads through MiXCR, listing each CDR3 protein once. The sample has some 600,000 distinct CDR3 sequences, more than 15% seen once. Time point denoted: newly diagnosed GD, antithyroid drugs for less than 3 months. PBMCs were the source of the RNA used for TCR sequencing. These data also formed part of another study, on T cells in Graves' hyperthyroidism and ophthalmopathy.

The sample here was peripheral blood mononuclear cells (PBMCs), taken at new diagnosis, from a patient treated with antithyroid drugs. These TCRs come from a man younger than 35 with Graves disease.

This clonotype was counted between two and nine times. The CDR3 is CASKTSGSPDTQYF. CDR3 sequence (DNA): TGTGCCAGCAAAACTAGCGGGAGTCCAGATACGCAGTATTTT. The rearrangement links TRBV6-1 to TRBJ2-3; 11 positions agree with TRBD2. Germline V gives CDR1 MNHNS, CDR2 SASEGT. The V gene end was trimmed by 7 bases and the J gene end by 4 bases; junction bases not matched to a gene: 4. The CDR3 has 14 amino acids.

This clonotype appeared a few times. The chain couples TRBV11-2 to TRBJ2-1, with D perhaps TRBD1 (7 bases). This CDR3 contains 16 residues. Trimming removed 4 bases at V and 2 bases at J, with 15 bases between. Per germline, CDR1 SGHAT and CDR2 FQNNGV. The CDR3 protein is CASSSLQGGAYNEQFF. The CDR3 nucleotides are TGTGCCAGCAGCTCTCTCCAGGGGGGCGCCTACAATGAGCAGTTCTTC.

This clonotype was recorded at least ten times. The chain uses TRBV5-1 and TRBJ2-1; possible D gene TRBD1, 6 bases. The CDR3 totals 15 residues. The V end was cut by 0 bases, the J end by 4 bases, with 11 bases between. Germline CDR1 is SGHRS and CDR2 is YFSETQ. Here the CDR3 reads CASSLGATGYNEQFF. The CDR3 bases are TGCGCCAGCAGCTTGGGGGCGACAGGTTACAATGAGCAGTTCTTC.

The DNA for the CDR3 is TGCAGCGCCGGGACAGGGTTAAACACTGAAGCTTTCTTT. It codes for CSAGTGLNTEAFF. The chain is built from TRBV29-1 and TRBJ1-1; TRBD1 aligns across 9 bases. Unmatched junction bases numbered 5, after V lost 7 bases and J lost 2 bases. This CDR3 is built from 13 residues. Germline V gene lookup returns CDR1 SQVTM and CDR2 ANQGSEA.

The chain employs TRBV20-1 and TRBJ2-1; 14 nucleotides agree with TRBD2. Germline trimming cut 5 bases from V and 3 bases from J; bases unmatched to any gene: 12. The CDR3 is 18 amino acids. In germline, CDR1 is DFQATT, CDR2 SNEGSKA (reference sequence). CDR3 sequence reads: CSALRLAGGVHYYNEQFF. The CDR3 DNA is TGCAGTGCTCTCCGACTAGCGGGAGGGGTCCACTACTACAATGAGCAGTTCTTC.

There are a few counts of this clonotype. The V gene is TRBV20-1, the J gene TRBJ2-1, with no clear D. V shed 5 bases and J shed 9 bases, with 17 bases lying between them. Germline assignment: CDR1 DFQATT and CDR2 SNEGSKA (reference sequence). CDR3 length: 13 amino acids. This CDR3 reads CSAHILAYGEQFF. CDR3 in DNA: TGCAGTGCTCATATCCTGGCATACGGTGAGCAGTTCTTC.

The table lists this clonotype with many counts. This sequence joins TRBV7-9 and TRBJ2-5; 11 bases align to TRBD2. J lost 6 bases, V lost 7 bases, and 13 bases had no gene match. This CDR3 spans 16 amino acids. Germline V gene lookup returns CDR1 SEHNR and CDR2 FQNEAQ (reference sequence). The CDR3 reads CASNIAGGPGTKTQYF. The CDR3 DNA is TGTGCCAGCAACATAGCGGGAGGGCCGGGAACAAAGACCCAGTACTTC.

This clonotype came up many times. The rearrangement joins TRBV28 to TRBJ2-7; D tentatively fits TRBD1 or TRBD2 (6 bases each). The germline gives CDR1 MDHEN, CDR2 SYDVKM. This CDR3 has 12 residues. V gave up 8 bases and J gave up 5 bases, with 13 bases separating them. Here the CDR3 DNA reads TGTGCCAGCGGGGTTGGGGGGCACGAGCAGTACTTC. Its protein is CASGVGGHEQYF.

This clonotype came up many times. The rearrangement links TRBV19 to TRBJ2-1, with 9 bases that match TRBD2. The germline gives CDR1 LNHDA, CDR2 SQIVND (reference sequence). CDR3 length: 15 amino acids. The V gene end was trimmed by 9 bases and the J gene end by 1 base; junction bases not matched to a gene: 7. The CDR3 DNA follows: TGTGCCAGCAGCATTAGCGGGAGTTCCTACAATGAGCAGTTCTTC. It encodes CASSISGSSYNEQFF. Full variable domain (outside the CDR3, taken from reference TRBV19 and TRBJ2-1): DGGITQSPKYLFRKEGQNVTLSCEQNLNHDAMYWYRQDPGQGLRLIYYSQIVNDFQKGDIAEGYSVSREKKESFPLTVTSAQKNPTAFYLCASSISGSSYNEQFFGPGTRLTVL.

The rearrangement joins TRBV10-3 to TRBJ1-5, with TRBD1 matching over 11 bases. Germline CDR1 ENHRY, CDR2 SYGVKD. CDR3 length: 15 residues. Losses at the gene ends were 8 bases for V and 2 bases for J; bases not matched to a gene: 5. CDR3 sequence (DNA): TGTGCCATCGGACAGGGGGCCTTTGGCAATCAGCCCCAGCATTTT. As protein: CAIGQGAFGNQPQHF.

Only a few counts were recorded for this clonotype. The rearrangement links TRBV20-1 to TRBJ1-1, with D possibly TRBD1 on 6 matching bases. The CDR3 is made up of 13 amino acids. Germline CDR1 is DFQATT and CDR2 is SNEGSKA (reference sequence). V was clipped by 5 bases and J by 1 base, with 11 bases between them. CDR3 protein: CSASGTPNTEAFF. The CDR3, as DNA: TGCAGTGCTTCCGGGACACCGAACACTGAAGCTTTCTTT.

Many counts were recorded for this clonotype. This chain connects TRBV28 to TRBJ2-2; D is tentatively TRBD1 or TRBD2 (5 bases each). V lost 3 bases and J lost 2, with 16 bases in between. CDR1 and CDR2 (germline): MDHEN, SYDVKM. The CDR3 runs to 17 residues. CDR3 sequence reads: CASSFTWDRLNTGELFF. CDR3 in DNA: TGTGCCAGCAGTTTTACCTGGGACCGACTAAACACCGGGGAGCTGTTTTTT.

This clonotype was picked up a small number of times. The chain carries TRBV7-2 and TRBJ1-3; weak D call: TRBD1 (6 bases). The germline V gene encodes CDR1 SGHTA and CDR2 FQGNSA. This CDR3 is built from 15 residues. The germline V and J ends were trimmed by 4 bases and 0 bases, with 10 bases remaining between them. CDR3 region: CASSYRVLSGNTIYF. As DNA, the CDR3 is TGTGCCAGCAGCTACAGGGTGCTCTCTGGAAACACCATATATTTT.

The table lists this clonotype with many counts. The chain combines TRBV5-1 with TRBJ1-1, with 7 bases lining up with TRBD1. The V gene end was trimmed by 4 bases and the J gene end by 3 bases; junction bases not matched to a gene: 12. The germline CDR1 and CDR2 sequences are SGHRS and YFSETQ. The CDR3 loop spans 16 amino acids. CDR3 nucleotides: TGCGCCAGCAGCATCCAACCGGGACAGAAAGACACTGAAGCTTTCTTT. It specifies CASSIQPGQKDTEAFF.

This clonotype has only a few counts. The V gene is TRBV4-1, the J gene TRBJ1-5; 7 bases map to TRBD1. V shed 0 bases, J shed 0 bases, and the junction held 11 bases outside the gene matches. Per the germline V gene, CDR1 is MGHRA and CDR2 is YSYEKL. CDR3 length equals 19 residues. Here the CDR3 reads CASSQEGRGGDISNQPQHF. CDR3 nucleotides: TGCGCCAGCAGCCAAGAGGGCAGGGGGGGGGATATTAGCAATCAGCCCCAGCATTTT.

The V call is TRBV5-1, the J call TRBJ2-5; 11 bases align to TRBD2. V shed 0 bases, J shed 1 base, and the junction held 2 bases outside the gene matches. This CDR3 comprises 16 residues. From germline, CDR1 is SGHRS and CDR2 YFSETQ. In DNA, the CDR3 is TGCGCCAGCAGCTTGGCGGGGACTAGCGGCCAAGAGACCCAGTACTTC. As protein: CASSLAGTSGQETQYF.

The CDR3, as DNA: TGCAGCGTTGGGGACAGGGATCAGCCCCAGCATTTT. This gives the protein CSVGDRDQPQHF. The rearrangement links TRBV29-1 to TRBJ1-5; 9 bases line up with TRBD1. The germline CDR1 and CDR2 sequences are SQVTM and ANQGSEA. CDR3 length: 12 residues. J gave up 5 bases and V 4 bases, and 0 bases lay outside the gene matches. The whole variable domain, filled in from reference TRBV29-1 and TRBJ1-5, reads SAVISQKPSRDICQRGTSLTIQCQVDSQVTMMFWYRQQPGQSLTLIATANQGSEATYESGFVIDKFPISRPNLTFSTLTVSNMSPEDSSIYLCSVGDRDQPQHFGDGTRLSIL.

This clonotype has at least ten counts. The rearrangement uses TRBV30 and TRBJ1-1; D is undetermined. Germline V gene sequence: CDR1 GTSNPN, CDR2 SVGIG (reference sequence). V lost 2 bases and J lost 5, with 12 bases in between. This CDR3 spans 13 amino acids. CDR3 loop: CAWSPGIWTEAFF. CDR3 coding DNA: TGTGCCTGGAGTCCGGGAATCTGGACTGAAGCTTTCTTT.